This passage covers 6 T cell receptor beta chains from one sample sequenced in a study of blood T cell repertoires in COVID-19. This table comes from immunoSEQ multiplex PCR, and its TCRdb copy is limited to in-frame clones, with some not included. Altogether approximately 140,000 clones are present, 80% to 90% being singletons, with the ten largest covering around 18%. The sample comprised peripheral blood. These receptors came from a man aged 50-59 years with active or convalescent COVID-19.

The CDR3 nucleotides read TGTGCTAGTGGTTTGGTACAAGGGACAGGGGGCTACGAGCAGTACTTC. It yields the protein CASGLVQGTGGYEQYF. This chain links TRBV12-5 with TRBJ2-7; 11 bases fit TRBD1. The CDR3 totals 16 residues. The J segment lost 3 bases and the V segment lost 0 bases, leaving 4 bases of the junction unmatched. The germline V gene encodes CDR1 LGHNT and CDR2 FRNRAP.

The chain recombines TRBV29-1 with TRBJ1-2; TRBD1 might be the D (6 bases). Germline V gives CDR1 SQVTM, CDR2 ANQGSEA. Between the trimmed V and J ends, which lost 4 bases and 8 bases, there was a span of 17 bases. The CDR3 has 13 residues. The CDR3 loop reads CSVVGAAPKGYTF. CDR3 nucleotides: TGCAGCGTTGTGGGGGCAGCACCAAAGGGCTACACCTTC.

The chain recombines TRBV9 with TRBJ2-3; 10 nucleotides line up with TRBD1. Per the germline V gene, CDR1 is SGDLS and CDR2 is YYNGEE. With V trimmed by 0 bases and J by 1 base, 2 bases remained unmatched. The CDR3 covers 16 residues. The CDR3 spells CASSVGDRGGTDTQYF. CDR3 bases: TGTGCCAGCAGCGTAGGGGACAGGGGAGGCACAGATACGCAGTATTTT.

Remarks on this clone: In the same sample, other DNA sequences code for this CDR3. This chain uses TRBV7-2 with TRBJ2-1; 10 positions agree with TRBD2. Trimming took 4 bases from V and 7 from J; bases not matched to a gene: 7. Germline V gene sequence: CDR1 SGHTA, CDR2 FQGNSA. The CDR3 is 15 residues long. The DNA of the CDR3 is TGTGCCAGCAGCTCCAGCGGGGGGGCCGGAAATGAGCAGTTCTTC. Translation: CASSSSGGAGNEQFF.

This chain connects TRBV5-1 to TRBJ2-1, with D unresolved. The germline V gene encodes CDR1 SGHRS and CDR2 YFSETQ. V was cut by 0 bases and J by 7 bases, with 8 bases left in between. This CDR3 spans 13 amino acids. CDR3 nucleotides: TGCGCCAGCAGCTTGGATCTCAGAAATGAGCAGTTCTTC. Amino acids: CASSLDLRNEQFF.

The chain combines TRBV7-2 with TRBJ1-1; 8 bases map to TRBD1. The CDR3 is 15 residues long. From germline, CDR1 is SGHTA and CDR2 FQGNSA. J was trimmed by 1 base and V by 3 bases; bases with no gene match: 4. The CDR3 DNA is TGTGCCAGCAGCTTCCGGGACAGGAGGAACACTGAAGCTTTCTTT. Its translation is CASSFRDRRNTEAFF.